This TCR beta chain was captured in a study of OX40 agonist ivuxolimab in advanced cancers. The overall study: The dose-escalation cohort had hepatocellular carcinoma, melanoma, renal cell or head and neck cancer. Therapy given before enrollment (anti-PD-1, anti-PD-L1 or anti-CTLA-4) was allowed, and around 41% had some.

The V end lost 6 bases, the J end lost 2 bases, and 10 bases lay between the germline ends. CDR1 MDHEN and CDR2 SYDVKM come from the germline V gene. The CDR3 spans 14 residues. Only in-frame clones appear in the TCRdb table, and some are missing; sequencing was by immunoSEQ multiplex PCR. The table records around 50,000 clones, approximately 92% of them present only once. The origin of this receptor is an adult with an advanced solid tumor such as melanoma, head and neck, liver or kidney cancer. This chain connects TRBV28 to TRBJ2-2; D might be TRBD1 (6 bases). Sequencing was performed on CD4+ or CD8+ T cells sorted from blood, taken in a trial of the OX40 agonist ivuxolimab. CDR3 protein: CASSGTRNTGELFF. In nucleotides, the CDR3 is TGTGCCAGCAGCGGGACACGAAACACCGGGGAGCTGTTTTTT.